The 21 T cell receptor beta chains below come from one sample, sequenced in a study of graft-versus-host responses after intestinal transplantation (dated by TCRdb to the early 2020s). The time point label on this specimen signifies: cells obtained before transplantation from donor or recipient. Preparation of the library involved the immunoSEQ multiplex PCR assay. TCRdb obtained this table from immuneACCESS and retained in-frame rearrangements with V and J assigned. These tables miss some clones; where compared with another copy, unresolved V genes account for less than half of the shortfall, and the remainder is unexplained. In all, the sample holds more than 85,000 clones, and about 93% of those were seen once. Approximately 2% of the sample comes from the top ten. The antigens of these receptors remain unknown. The sample here was unstimulated CD8+ T cells sorted from spleen or lymph node cells, taken before intestinal transplant. Receptor source: a human donor who received an intestinal transplant.

The chain couples TRBV19 to TRBJ1-1, with 7 bases that match TRBD1. The CDR3 length is 16 residues. The J segment lost 4 bases and the V segment lost 6 bases, leaving 14 bases of the junction unmatched. Germline V lookup: CDR1 LNHDA, CDR2 SQIVND (reference sequence). The CDR3 reads CASSFEGANALTEAFF. The CDR3 nucleotides are TGTGCCAGTAGCTTCGAGGGGGCTAATGCTCTCACTGAAGCTTTCTTT.

The gene calls are TRBV21-1 and TRBJ1-5; TRBD1, the D gene given by the table, was not confirmed from the DNA. TRBV21-1 is recorded as a pseudogene. The CDR3 covers 19 residues. DNA for the CDR3: TGTGCCAGCAGCAAAGGGGACAGGGGGTGTGAGAATAGCAATCAGCCCCAGCATTTT. Translating it yields CASSKGDRGCENSNQPQHF.

The gene calls are TRBV4-3 and TRBJ1-1; 8 bases are shared with TRBD1. CDR3 size: 15 residues. Germline lookup yields CDR1 LGHNA and CDR2 YSLEER. V gave up 0 bases and J gave up 6 bases; unmatched junction bases: 6. This chain's CDR3 is CASSQDRTGSPEAFF. Written as DNA, the CDR3 is TGCGCCAGCAGCCAAGATAGGACAGGGAGCCCTGAAGCTTTCTTT.

The rearrangement uses TRBV5-5 and TRBJ1-6; 7 bases match TRBD1. Trimming cost V 2 bases and J 10 bases; bases outside gene matches: 15. CDR1 is SGHKS, CDR2 YYEKEE, per germline (reference sequence). This CDR3 comprises 17 residues. The chain's CDR3 is CASSFFQLTGRGSPLHF. Written as DNA, the CDR3 is TGTGCCAGCAGCTTCTTCCAACTGACAGGGAGAGGCTCACCCCTCCACTTT.

The rearrangement links TRBV15 to TRBJ1-6, with a tentative D call TRBD1 (6 bases). The length of the CDR3 is 17 residues. The V and J ends lost 0 bases and 2 bases respectively, with 11 bases between them. CDR1 is LNHNV and CDR2 is YYDKDF in the germline V gene (reference sequence). The CDR3 bases are TGTGCCACCAGCAGAGAGTCGACAGGAGCCTATAATTCACCCCTCCACTTT. Amino acids: CATSRESTGAYNSPLHF.

The V gene is TRBV25-1, the J gene TRBJ1-2, with 7 bases that match TRBD1. This CDR3 region has 15 residues. V shed 0 bases and J 8 bases; nucleotides not matched to a gene: 9. The germline V gene encodes CDR1 MGHDK and CDR2 SYGVNS. The CDR3 loop reads CASSEYREGAGGYTF. CDR3 bases: TGTGCCAGCAGTGAATATCGAGAGGGGGCGGGCGGCTACACCTTC.

This clone was detected a few times. CDR3 in amino acids: CASSLDRVGYEQYF. Here the CDR3 DNA reads TGTGCCAGCAGCTTAGACAGGGTAGGCTACGAGCAGTACTTC. The V gene is TRBV7-6, the J gene TRBJ2-7, with D maybe TRBD1 (6 bases). V lost 1 base to trimming and J lost 3 bases, with 10 bases between them. In germline, CDR1 is SGHVS, CDR2 FNYEAQ. The CDR3 contains 14 residues.

The chain is built from TRBV7-2 and TRBJ1-2; 10 bases fit TRBD1. Looked up from germline, CDR1 is SGHTA and CDR2 is FQGNSA. The CDR3 extends over 14 amino acids. The V and J ends lost 1 base and 8 bases, in that order; junction bases with no gene match: 4. The CDR3, as DNA: TGTGCCAGCAGCTTAGGACAGGGGGCGAGGGGCTACACCTTC. This translates into CASSLGQGARGYTF.

The chain joins TRBV19 to TRBJ1-6, with 7 bases identical to TRBD1. Germline V CDR1 and CDR2: LNHDA, SQIVND (reference sequence). There are 17 residues in the CDR3. With V trimmed by 4 bases and J by 7 bases, 13 bases remained unmatched. The chain's CDR3 is CASSNPYRDSYNSPLHF. CDR3 nucleotides: TGTGCCAGTAGTAACCCGTACCGGGACAGCTACAATTCACCCCTCCACTTT.

The rearrangement joins TRBV29-1 to TRBJ2-7; 10 bases agree with TRBD1. CDR1 and CDR2 from the germline V gene are SQVTM and ANQGSEA. There are 15 residues in the CDR3. The V gene end was trimmed by 6 bases and the J gene end by 2 bases; junction bases not matched to a gene: 10. The CDR3 DNA reads as TGCAGCGTCCACATCTGGACAGGGGGAGCCTACGAGCAGTACTTC. This sequence encodes CSVHIWTGGAYEQYF.

This chain uses TRBV9 with TRBJ1-4, with TRBD1 matching over 8 bases. This CDR3 is 15 amino acids long. CDR1 and CDR2 from the germline V gene are SGDLS and YYNGEE. The J segment lost 6 bases and the V segment lost 2 bases, leaving 6 bases of the junction unmatched. The CDR3 region is CASSVSGGGDEKLFF. CDR3 bases: TGTGCCAGCAGCGTCTCAGGGGGCGGCGATGAAAAACTGTTTTTT.

J is TRBJ1-2 and V is TRBV4-3; D is possibly TRBD1 (6 bases). Trimming took 4 bases from V and 4 from J, leaving 19 bases between them. Germline CDR1 and CDR2: LGHNA and YSLEER. This CDR3 has 16 residues. DNA of the CDR3: TGCGCCAGCAGCCCTGGGTCGGGGGGGCTCGGCTATGGCTACACCTTC. Protein product: CASSPGSGGLGYGYTF.

The V call is TRBV5-6, the J call TRBJ1-2; weak D call: TRBD1 (5 bases). Between the trimmed V and J ends, which lost 0 bases and 6 bases, there was a span of 15 bases. Germline V gives CDR1 SGHDT, CDR2 YYEEEE. The CDR3 covers 15 residues. This CDR3 reads CASSLGSGDFNGYTF. In nucleotides, the CDR3 is TGTGCCAGCAGCTTGGGCTCGGGGGACTTTAATGGCTACACCTTC.

The DNA for the CDR3 is TGCGCCAGCAGCTTTGCGAGCGGGGGGACCCTTTTCTACGAGCAGTACTTC. Protein: CASSFASGGTLFYEQYF. The V call is TRBV5-1, the J call TRBJ2-7; 9 bases line up with TRBD2. The J segment lost 3 bases and the V segment lost 2 bases, leaving 12 bases of the junction unmatched. This CDR3 contains 17 residues. Germline CDR1 reads SGHRS; CDR2 reads YFSETQ.

This chain connects TRBV27 to TRBJ1-6, with a weak D call TRBD1 (6 bases). The CDR3 covers 14 residues. The V and J ends lost 4 bases and 7 bases respectively, with 11 bases between them. Looked up from germline, CDR1 is MNHEY and CDR2 is SMNVEV (reference sequence). The CDR3 loop is CASSYRDKNSPLHF. CDR3 in DNA: TGTGCCAGCAGTTACCGGGACAAAAATTCACCCCTCCACTTT.

In DNA form, the CDR3 reads TGTGCCAGCAGTTACTACCAGCGGGGTCGCACAGATACGCAGTATTTT. Translating gives CASSYYQRGRTDTQYF. The V gene is TRBV6-6, the J gene TRBJ2-3, with 7 nucleotides matching TRBD2. CDR3 length: 16 amino acids. Trimming removed 1 base from V and 1 base from J; junction bases left unmatched: 5. Per the germline V gene, CDR1 is MNHNY and CDR2 is SVGAGI (reference sequence).

This chain links TRBV7-9 with TRBJ2-1; 7 bases are a match to TRBD2. The CDR3 has 17 amino acids. With V trimmed by 7 bases and J by 1 base, 13 bases remained unmatched. Germline CDR1 SEHNR, CDR2 FQNEAQ (reference sequence). CDR3 amino acids: CASTVRNQGGSYNEQFF. As DNA, the CDR3 is TGTGCCAGCACAGTTAGAAATCAGGGAGGGTCCTACAATGAGCAGTTCTTC.

The chain links TRBV2 to TRBJ2-7; tentatively, D is TRBD1 (6 bases). This CDR3 has 12 residues. Germline CDR1 reads SNHLY; CDR2 reads FYNNEI. The germline V and J ends were trimmed by 9 bases and 2 bases, with 11 bases remaining between them. The chain's CDR3 is CASQGPTYEQYF. CDR3 nucleotides: TGTGCCAGTCAGGGGCCTACCTACGAGCAGTACTTC.

The rearrangement uses TRBV4-3 and TRBJ2-5; the match to TRBD2 covers 11 bases. Germline loops: CDR1 LGHNA, CDR2 YSLEER. V was clipped by 4 bases and J by 0 bases; unmatched bases: 7. CDR3 length equals 17 residues. CDR3 bases: TGCGCCAGCAGCCGAGGACTAGCGGGCGGGTACCAAGAGACCCAGTACTTC. Translating gives CASSRGLAGGYQETQYF.

The V gene is TRBV18, the J gene TRBJ2-3; 11 bases line up with TRBD2. The germline CDR1 and CDR2 sequences are KGHSH and LQKENI. This CDR3 has 17 amino acids. The V and J ends lost 8 bases and 4 bases, in that order; junction bases with no gene match: 14. The CDR3 DNA reads as TGTGCCAGCCGAGGACGTCTTACTAGCGGGGGCGCAGATACGCAGTATTTT. Protein: CASRGRLTSGGADTQYF.

This chain joins TRBV7-2 and TRBJ1-1, with D perhaps TRBD1 (6 bases). In germline, CDR1 is SGHTA, CDR2 FQGNSA. The CDR3 runs 14 residues. The V and J ends lost 5 bases and 1 base respectively, with 11 bases between them. The DNA of the CDR3 is TGTGCCAGCAGCCCCCTAGGGGGGAACACTGAAGCTTTCTTT. Protein product: CASSPLGGNTEAFF.